Presented here are 16 T cell receptor beta chains from one specimen sequenced in a study of T cells in Graves' hyperthyroidism and ophthalmopathy. The CDR3 regions of TCR beta were amplified from RNA transcripts. The TCR CDR3 first-round RT-PCR relied on the HTBI primer set. Each CDR3 protein is one row after TCRdb ran MiXCR on the multiplex PCR reads. The data hold over 350,000 distinct CDR3 sequences, with over 12% observed a single time. The sequenced material came from blood. These receptors were collected from a man aged 45-60 years with Graves' ophthalmopathy.

In this sample, this clonotype turned up many times. The chain has TRBV6-1 and TRBJ2-2; tentative D call: TRBD1 (5 bases). The CDR3 is 17 amino acids. CDR1 is MNHNS, CDR2 SASEGT, per germline. Trimming shortened V by 10 bases and J by 6 bases, and 27 bases separated the two germline ends. CDR3 loop: CATRRTPVISSSGELFF. CDR3 bases: TGTGCCACACGGCGGACACCCGTTATTTCCAGTTCCGGGGAGCTGTTTTTT.

This clonotype was seen a few times. The chain recombines TRBV29-1 with TRBJ2-7, with D maybe TRBD1 (5 bases). Germline V gene data show CDR1 as SQVTM and CDR2 as ANQGSEA. The CDR3 is made up of 14 amino acids. The V gene lost 5 bases and the J gene lost 2 bases, with 16 bases spanning the gap. CDR3 bases: TGCAGCGTTAGTAAAGGACAAAGAGCCTACGAGCAGTACTTC. It is translated as CSVSKGQRAYEQYF.

In its sample, this clonotype was seen many times. J is TRBJ2-3 and V is TRBV11-2; 16 nucleotides align to TRBD2. CDR1 and CDR2 from the germline V gene are SGHAT and FQNNGV. With 2 bases clipped from V and 2 bases from J, the junction kept 7 bases outside the gene matches. This CDR3 region has 19 residues. CDR3 coding DNA: TGTGCCAGCAGCTTATCTCCGGGACTAGCGGGAGGGAACACAGATACGCAGTATTTT. The encoded protein is CASSLSPGLAGGNTDTQYF.

This clonotype was observed at least ten times. The genes are TRBV29-1 and TRBJ2-2, with TRBD1 as a possible D gene (6 bases). The CDR3 is made up of 13 amino acids. The V gene lost 6 bases and the J gene lost 4 bases, with 12 bases spanning the gap. From germline, CDR1 is SQVTM and CDR2 ANQGSEA. The CDR3 region is CSVTQGFTGELFF. The DNA of the CDR3 is TGCAGCGTCACACAGGGTTTCACCGGGGAGCTGTTTTTT.

This clonotype was counted at least ten times. The chain recombines TRBV12-3 or TRBV12-4 with TRBJ1-1; tentative D call: TRBD1 (6 bases). Trimming removed 6 bases at V and 4 bases at J, with 15 bases between. CDR3 size: 14 residues. CDR3 region: CASSPTGGSTEAFF. The CDR3 coding sequence is TGTGCCAGCAGCCCGACAGGAGGAAGCACTGAAGCTTTCTTT.

The table lists this clonotype with a count of one. Since a much larger clone is just one base distant, this may be a read error. The chain uses TRBV28 and TRBJ1-4; D remains ambiguous. Trimming pared 5 bases from V and 7 bases from J, leaving 23 bases between. CDR1 MDHEN and CDR2 SYDVKM come from the germline V gene. This CDR3 is built from 17 residues. Here the CDR3 reads CASSPPIEGGAIEKLFF. The CDR3 nucleotides are TGTGCCAGCAGTCCCCCCATCGAGGGCGGTGCAATTGAAAAACTGTTTTTT.

This chain links TRBV9 with TRBJ2-1; 7 bases line up with TRBD2. The germline V gene has CDR1 SGDLS and CDR2 YYNGEE. The trim removed 0 bases at V and 4 bases at J, leaving 4 bases unmatched. The CDR3 contains 15 residues. In nucleotides, the CDR3 is TGTGCCAGCAGCGTAGGTACTAGCGTATACAATGAGCAGTTCTTC. It encodes CASSVGTSVYNEQFF.

This clonotype was seen a handful of times. The gene calls are TRBV20-1 and TRBJ1-3, with D possibly matching TRBD1 (5 bases). The CDR3 sequence is 14 residues long. Germline lookup yields CDR1 DFQATT and CDR2 SNEGSKA (reference sequence). Trimming removed 4 bases from V and 1 base from J, with 11 bases in between. CDR3 loop: CSANLDSSGNTIYF. The CDR3 DNA sequence: TGCAGTGCTAACCTCGACAGTTCTGGAAACACCATATATTTT.

Regarding this clonotype: This clone may be a read error of a much larger clone one base away. The chain uses TRBV7-8 and TRBJ2-7; D is ambiguous. Germline V gene sequence: CDR1 SGHVS, CDR2 FQNEAQ. The length of the CDR3 is 15 residues. V shed 1 base and J shed 7 bases, with 17 bases lying between them. CDR3 sequence reads: CASSLGIGAAGEQYF. The CDR3 DNA follows: TGTGCCAGCAGCTTAGGAATTGGCGCGGCCGGAGAGCAGTACTTC.

This clonotype was counted a few times. The rearrangement links TRBV29-1 to TRBJ2-1; the D gene is possibly TRBD2 (5 bases). This CDR3 has 14 amino acids. V dropped 5 bases and J dropped 10 bases, with 21 bases sitting between them. Germline CDR1 SQVTM, CDR2 ANQGSEA. The CDR3 DNA reads TGCAGCGTTACTACGGCGGGCCCTTATCAGGAGCAGTTCTTC. This codes for CSVTTAGPYQEQFF.

This chain uses TRBV9 with TRBJ1-6; D is perhaps TRBD1 (5 bases). CDR1 SGDLS and CDR2 YYNGEE come from the germline V gene. The CDR3 covers 15 residues. V was trimmed by 4 bases and J by 7 bases, leaving 15 bases between them. CDR3 region: CASSSTGDLNSPLHF. CDR3 coding DNA: TGTGCCAGCAGCTCCACCGGGGACCTCAATTCACCCCTCCACTTT.

This clonotype was detected many times. This rearrangement joins TRBV28 to TRBJ1-1; possible D gene TRBD1, 6 bases. Looked up from germline, CDR1 is MDHEN and CDR2 is SYDVKM. The V and J ends lost 5 bases and 7 bases respectively, with 17 bases between them. The CDR3 is made up of 14 amino acids. CDR3 in DNA: TGTGCCAGCAGTCCCCAGGGGATGTTCGGTGAAGCTTTCTTT. It is translated as CASSPQGMFGEAFF. The whole variable domain, filled in from reference TRBV28 and TRBJ1-1, reads DVKVTQSSRYLVKRTGEKVFLECVQDMDHENMFWYRQDPGLGLRLIYFSYDVKMKEKGDIPEGYSVSREKKERFSLILESASTNQTSMYLCASSPQGMFGEAFFGQGTRLTVV.

This clonotype was seen only a few times. The chain is built from TRBV29-1 and TRBJ2-2, with a weak D call TRBD1 (6 bases). The CDR3 has 15 amino acids. V was trimmed by 7 bases and J by 3 bases, leaving 18 bases between them. Germline assignment: CDR1 SQVTM and CDR2 ANQGSEA. The CDR3 loop reads CSATTGTRDTGELFF. The CDR3 region has the DNA TGCAGCGCCACTACCGGGACAAGGGACACCGGGGAGCTGTTTTTT.

This clonotype was detected a few times. This chain joins TRBV5-1 and TRBJ2-1, with 8 nucleotides matching TRBD2. Germline CDR1 SGHRS, CDR2 YFSETQ. The CDR3 consists of 17 residues. V dropped 3 bases and J dropped 2; count of bases not matched to a gene: 10. The CDR3 DNA is TGCGCCAGCAGCTCGGGGGGGGGGGCGCCTACCTACAATGAGCAGTTCTTC. This encodes CASSSGGGAPTYNEQFF.

This clonotype was observed at least ten times. The CDR3 reads CAWSVPGTGGYLNEQFF. As DNA, the CDR3 is TGTGCCTGGAGTGTCCCCGGGACAGGGGGTTATCTGAATGAGCAGTTCTTC. This chain connects TRBV30 to TRBJ2-1; 11 bases match TRBD1. The CDR3 covers 17 residues. Germline CDR1 and CDR2: GTSNPN and SVGIG (reference sequence). The J segment lost 7 bases and the V segment lost 0 bases, leaving 11 bases of the junction unmatched.

This clonotype showed up just a few times. This chain's CDR3 is CASSPRGLAGNYEQYF. In nucleotides, the CDR3 is TGTGCCAGCAGCCCGCGGGGTCTAGCGGGGAATTACGAGCAGTACTTC. This sequence joins TRBV5-6 and TRBJ2-7, with 9 bases matching TRBD2. This CDR3 has 16 amino acids. Germline V lookup: CDR1 SGHDT, CDR2 YYEEEE. With 4 bases clipped from V and 4 bases from J, the junction kept 12 bases outside the gene matches.